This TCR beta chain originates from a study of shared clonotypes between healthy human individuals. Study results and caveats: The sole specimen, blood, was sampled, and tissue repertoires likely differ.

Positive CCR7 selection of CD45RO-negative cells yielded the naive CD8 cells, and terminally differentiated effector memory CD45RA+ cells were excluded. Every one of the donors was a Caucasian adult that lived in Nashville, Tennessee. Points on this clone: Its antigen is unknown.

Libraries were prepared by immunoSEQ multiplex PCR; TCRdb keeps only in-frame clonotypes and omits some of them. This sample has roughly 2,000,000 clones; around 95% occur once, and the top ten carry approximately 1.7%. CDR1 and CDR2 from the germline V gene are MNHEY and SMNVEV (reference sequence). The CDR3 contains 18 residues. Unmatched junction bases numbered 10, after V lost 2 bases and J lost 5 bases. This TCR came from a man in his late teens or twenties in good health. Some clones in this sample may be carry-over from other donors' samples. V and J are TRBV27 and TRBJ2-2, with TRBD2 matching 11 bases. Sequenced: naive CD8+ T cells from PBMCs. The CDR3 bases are TGTGCCAGCAGTTTAGGGACTAGCGGCACCCTGGGAACCGGGGAGCTGTTTTTT. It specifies CASSLGTSGTLGTGELFF.